The T cell receptor beta chain described here comes from a study of Graves' ophthalmopathy and Graves' hyperthyroidism. Study-wide context: Peripheral blood (taken before any treatment) was collected at initial diagnosis.

The starting material, around 9.3 ml of fresh peripheral blood, provided the PBMCs. This CDR3 comprises 17 residues. In germline, CDR1 is SGDLS, CDR2 YYNGEE. Concerning this clonotype: The antigen remains unidentified. An end of the junction does not agree with germline; a read error may underlie this.

Study-wide findings and caveats: Distinction of ophthalmopathy from stable hyperthyroidism by a 13-signature model reached 85% to 90% sensitivity and more than 65% specificity. The model's prediction of ophthalmopathy progression had around 70% sensitivity and approximately 72% specificity.

Amplification of the TCR beta CDR3 regions used RNA transcripts (as template). The authors performed first-round RT-PCR with HTBI primers and then a second-round multiplex PCR. TCRdb itself ran the multiplex PCR reads through MiXCR, one entry per CDR3 protein. The profile shows roughly 220,000 distinct CDR3 sequences, 40% to 50% of them singletons. The specimen sequenced was peripheral blood. V is TRBV9 and J is TRBJ1-2, with D uncertain. This TCR derives from an adult man with Graves' ophthalmopathy. The CDR3 protein is CASSPPGEASWDYGYTF. Written as DNA, the CDR3 is TGCGCCAGCAGCCCCCCGGGAGAGGCTAGTTGGGACTATGGCTACACCTTC.